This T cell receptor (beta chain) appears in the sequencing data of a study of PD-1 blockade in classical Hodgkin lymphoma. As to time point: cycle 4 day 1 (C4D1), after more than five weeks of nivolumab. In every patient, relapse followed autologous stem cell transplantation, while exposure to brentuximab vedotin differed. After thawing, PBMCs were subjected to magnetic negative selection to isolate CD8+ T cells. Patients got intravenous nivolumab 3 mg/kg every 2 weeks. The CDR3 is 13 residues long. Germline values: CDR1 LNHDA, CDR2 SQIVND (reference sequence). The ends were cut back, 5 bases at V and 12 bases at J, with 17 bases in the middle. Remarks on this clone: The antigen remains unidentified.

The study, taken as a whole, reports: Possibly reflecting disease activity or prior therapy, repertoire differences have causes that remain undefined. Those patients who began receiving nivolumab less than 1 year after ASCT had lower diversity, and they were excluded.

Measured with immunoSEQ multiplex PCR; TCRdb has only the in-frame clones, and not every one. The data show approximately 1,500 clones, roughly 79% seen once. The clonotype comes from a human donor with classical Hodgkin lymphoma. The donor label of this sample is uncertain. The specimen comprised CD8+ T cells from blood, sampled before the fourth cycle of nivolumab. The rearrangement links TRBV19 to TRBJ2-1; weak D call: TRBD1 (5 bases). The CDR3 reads CASSPTPETVQFF. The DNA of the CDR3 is TGTGCCAGTAGTCCTACCCCGGAGACAGTGCAGTTCTTC.